What follows are 25 T cell receptor beta chains derived from one specimen sequenced in a study of OX40 agonist ivuxolimab in advanced cancers. Produced via immunoSEQ multiplex PCR; TCRdb's table is partial and in-frame only. The sample contains just under 75,000 clones, 80% to 95% of which appear only once. This material consisted of CD4+ or CD8+ T cells sorted from blood, taken in a trial of the OX40 agonist ivuxolimab. The source of these receptors is an adult with an advanced solid tumor such as melanoma, head and neck, liver or kidney cancer.

This rearrangement joins TRBV11-2 to TRBJ2-7, with 9 nucleotides matching TRBD2. This CDR3 is 15 amino acids long. The V and J ends lost 8 bases and 1 base, in that order; junction bases with no gene match: 9. Germline CDR1 is SGHAT and CDR2 is FQNNGV. CDR3 amino acids: CASRIPTSGSYEQYF. The CDR3 nucleotides are TGTGCCAGCCGCATCCCTACTAGCGGGTCCTACGAGCAGTACTTC.

The chain recombines TRBV7-2 with TRBJ2-1, with D perhaps matching TRBD2 (6 bases). V lost 1 base to trimming and J lost 5 bases, with 12 bases between them. The CDR3 is 15 amino acids. Germline CDR1 and CDR2: SGHTA and FQGNSA. CDR3 nucleotide sequence: TGTGCCAGCAGCTTAGTCTGGGAGGCCAACAATGAGCAGTTCTTC. Translated, it gives CASSLVWEANNEQFF.

V usage is TRBV4-1 and J usage is TRBJ2-5, with 14 bases aligning to TRBD2. This CDR3 has 20 amino acids. Germline loops: CDR1 MGHRA, CDR2 YSYEKL. Trimming removed 1 base from V and 2 bases from J; junction bases left unmatched: 12. Here the CDR3 reads CASSQVLISGTSGRQETQYF. Here the CDR3 DNA reads TGCGCCAGCAGCCAAGTCTTGATCTCCGGGACTAGCGGGAGACAAGAGACCCAGTACTTC.

The chain is built from TRBV16 and TRBJ1-1, with D unresolved. The CDR3 sequence is 13 residues long. V lost 4 bases and J lost 3, with 9 bases in between. The germline V gene has CDR1 KGHSY and CDR2 FQNENV. The CDR3 DNA reads TGTGCCAGCAGCCGGATCCTGGACACTGAAGCTTTCTTT. Its protein product is CASSRILDTEAFF.

The chain is built from TRBV10-3 and TRBJ2-3, with D unclear. Germline V gene lookup returns CDR1 ENHRY and CDR2 SYGVKD. Trimming took off 0 bases at V and 1 base at J, with 5 bases between the two ends. This CDR3 has 14 amino acids. CDR3 DNA: TGTGCCATCAGTGAGTCGGGTCGCACAGATACGCAGTATTTT. It translates to CAISESGRTDTQYF.

The rearrangement joins TRBV28 to TRBJ2-7, with 9 bases matching TRBD1. Looked up from germline, CDR1 is MDHEN and CDR2 is SYDVKM. The ends lost 4 bases at V and 5 bases at J; junction bases unmatched: 12. This CDR3 has 16 residues. CDR3 DNA: TGTGCCAGCAGTTCGCTTAACAGGGGGCGCCGGGACGAGCAGTACTTC. Residues: CASSSLNRGRRDEQYF.

The CDR3 is CASSSGEREVEQYF. The CDR3 region has the DNA TGTGCCAGCAGCTCTGGGGAGCGGGAGGTCGAGCAGTACTTC. The genes are TRBV6-5 and TRBJ2-7; 9 bases fit TRBD2. This CDR3 has 14 amino acids. The germline CDR1 and CDR2 sequences are MNHEY and SVGAGI. Trimming removed 6 bases from V and 6 bases from J; junction bases left unmatched: 9.

The V gene is TRBV27, the J gene TRBJ2-5; 8 bases match TRBD1. The germline V gene has CDR1 MNHEY and CDR2 SMNVEV (reference sequence). V was pared by 6 bases and J by 2 bases, with 2 bases of the junction left unmatched. The CDR3 length is 13 residues. In DNA form, the CDR3 reads TGTGCCAGCAGCAGGACAGGGCAAGAGACCCAGTACTTC. The encoded protein is CASSRTGQETQYF.

This chain uses TRBV13 with TRBJ2-6; D is perhaps TRBD1 (5 bases). V lost 1 base to trimming and J lost 0 bases, with 10 bases between them. CDR1 and CDR2 from the germline V gene are PRHDT and FYEKMQ (reference sequence). The CDR3 has 17 residues. The CDR3 coding sequence is TGTGCCAGCAGCTTAGACCAGGGAAACTCTGGGGCCAACGTCCTGACTTTC. The encoded protein is CASSLDQGNSGANVLTF.

This chain joins TRBV2 and TRBJ1-4; D ambiguous. V was clipped by 1 base and J by 2 bases, with 5 bases between them. The CDR3 covers 14 residues. Per the germline V gene, CDR1 is SNHLY and CDR2 is FYNNEI. As DNA, the CDR3 is TGTGCCAGCAGTGAAGTGGGGACTAATGAAAAACTGTTTTTT. This sequence encodes CASSEVGTNEKLFF.

This chain joins TRBV5-8 and TRBJ1-1; perhaps TRBD1 as D (5 bases). The germline gives CDR1 SGHTS, CDR2 YDEGEE. V lost 0 bases and J lost 4, with 13 bases in between. There are 15 residues in the CDR3. The CDR3 is CASSLGMGEVTEAFF. CDR3 in DNA: TGTGCCAGCAGCTTGGGAATGGGGGAGGTCACTGAAGCTTTCTTT.

The rearrangement links TRBV7-8 to TRBJ2-2, with D possibly being TRBD2 (6 bases). Germline V gene sequence: CDR1 SGHVS, CDR2 FQNEAQ. This CDR3 is 15 amino acids long. V lost 1 base and J 0 bases, leaving 6 bases between the germline ends. The CDR3 reads CASSLGGANTGELFF. The CDR3 nucleotides read TGTGCCAGCAGCTTAGGGGGGGCGAACACCGGGGAGCTGTTTTTT.

The J gene is TRBJ1-1, the V gene TRBV19, with 7 bases matching TRBD1. In germline, CDR1 is LNHDA, CDR2 SQIVND (reference sequence). V trimming: 0 bases; J trimming: 5 bases; junction bases outside the gene matches: 12. The CDR3 runs 17 residues. The chain's CDR3 is CASSIDHLGRGGTEAFF. The CDR3 DNA reads as TGTGCCAGTAGTATAGATCATCTCGGCAGGGGGGGAACTGAAGCTTTCTTT.

This sequence joins TRBV7-6 and TRBJ2-2, with TRBD2 identical over 14 bases. The V gene end was trimmed by 4 bases and the J gene end by 6 bases; junction bases not matched to a gene: 1. In germline, CDR1 is SGHVS, CDR2 FNYEAQ. CDR3 length: 15 residues. The CDR3 sequence is CASSSTSGRAGELFF. The CDR3 nucleotides are TGTGCCAGCAGCTCGACTAGCGGGAGGGCCGGGGAGCTGTTTTTT.

V usage is TRBV27 and J usage is TRBJ1-2, with D tentatively TRBD1 (5 bases). V was pared by 7 bases and J by 1 base, with 10 bases between. The CDR3 totals 13 residues. Germline CDR1 is MNHEY and CDR2 is SMNVEV (reference sequence). CDR3 nucleotides: TGTGCCAGCAAGACAGTAAATAACTATGGCTACACCTTC. Protein sequence: CASKTVNNYGYTF.

This chain uses TRBV6-6 with TRBJ1-5; 9 bases agree with TRBD1. Germline trimming cut 6 bases from V and 6 bases from J; bases unmatched to any gene: 6. Germline V gene data show CDR1 as MNHNY and CDR2 as SVGAGI (reference sequence). The CDR3 sequence is 14 residues long. CDR3 in amino acids: CASSPTGGVQPQHF. The CDR3 region has the DNA TGTGCCAGCAGCCCGACAGGGGGAGTTCAGCCCCAGCATTTT.

This chain connects TRBV7-2 to TRBJ1-2, with D possibly matching TRBD1 (5 bases). The germline CDR1 and CDR2 sequences are SGHTA and FQGNSA. This CDR3 spans 17 amino acids. Trimming removed 3 bases from V and 0 bases from J, with 17 bases in between. This CDR3 is CASSFSLAGIANYGYTF. The CDR3 DNA follows: TGTGCCAGCAGCTTTAGTTTAGCAGGGATTGCTAACTATGGCTACACCTTC.

This chain connects TRBV5-8 to TRBJ2-7; D not resolved. V lost 6 bases to trimming and J lost 12 bases, with 19 bases between them. CDR1 is SGHTS, CDR2 YDEGEE, per germline. This CDR3 region has 12 residues. The CDR3 region has the DNA TGTGCCAGCAACCCCACCGGTAGAACGGGGTACTTC. It encodes CASNPTGRTGYF.

The chain employs TRBV18 and TRBJ1-1; the D is unclear. Deletions cut 3 bases from V and 4 bases from J, with 15 bases between. The CDR3 has 15 residues. Germline CDR1 and CDR2: KGHSH and LQKENI. The DNA for the CDR3 is TGTGCCAGCTCACCTACCTCCGAGAGGGCCACTGAAGCTTTCTTT. It codes for CASSPTSERATEAFF.

V is TRBV27 and J is TRBJ2-3; D unresolved. This CDR3 is built from 18 residues. V gave up 4 bases and J gave up 3 bases, with 23 bases separating them. Germline-derived CDR1 and CDR2 are MNHEY and SMNVEV (reference sequence). CDR3 DNA sequence: TGTGCCAGCAGTTCGATCCCGCATTCTCTAAAACGGACAGATACGCAGTATTTT. Translation: CASSSIPHSLKRTDTQYF.

This clone was found a few times. The rearrangement links TRBV6-1 to TRBJ2-2; D unresolved. Germline-derived CDR1 and CDR2 are MNHNS and SASEGT. Trimming cost V 5 bases and J 4 bases, with 11 bases left between them. CDR3 length: 14 amino acids. This CDR3 is CASSMPPSTGELFF. CDR3 DNA: TGTGCCAGCAGTATGCCCCCCAGCACCGGGGAGCTGTTTTTT.

With regard to this clone: This CDR3 is also generated by other DNA sequences in the sample. CDR3 loop: CSVRTGGAEAFF. The CDR3 DNA reads as TGCAGCGTACGGACGGGGGGGGCGGAAGCTTTCTTT. The V gene is TRBV29-1, the J gene TRBJ1-1; weak D call: TRBD1 (6 bases). The V gene's germline CDR1 is SQVTM and CDR2 ANQGSEA. The V gene lost 6 bases and the J gene lost 8 bases, with 16 bases spanning the gap. This CDR3 contains 12 residues.

This clone came up once. V usage is TRBV7-2 and J usage is TRBJ2-7, with TRBD2 matching over 7 bases. After removal of 5 bases from V and 4 bases from J, the junction contained 14 bases not matched to a gene. Germline V gives CDR1 SGHTA, CDR2 FQGNSA. The CDR3 is made up of 16 amino acids. Here the CDR3 DNA reads TGTGCCAGCAGCCGGCGGGGAGCTAGCGGCAGTTACGAGCAGTACTTC. Its translation is CASSRRGASGSYEQYF.

The chain carries TRBV6-5 and TRBJ1-2; D remains unclear. The V end lost 0 bases, the J end lost 3 bases, and 8 bases lay between the germline ends. Per the germline V gene, CDR1 is MNHEY and CDR2 is SVGAGI. The CDR3 contains 14 residues. This CDR3 reads CASSYSAGYYGYTF. In DNA form, the CDR3 reads TGTGCCAGCAGTTACTCCGCTGGGTACTATGGCTACACCTTC.

The gene calls are TRBV9 and TRBJ2-7, with a tentative D call TRBD2 (5 bases). CDR1 is SGDLS, CDR2 YYNGEE, per germline. The CDR3 contains 18 residues. Trimming shortened V by 0 bases and J by 3 bases, and 22 bases separated the two germline ends. CDR3 region: CASSVGTPGSLTNYEQYF. The CDR3 DNA is TGTGCCAGCAGCGTAGGAACTCCGGGGTCTTTAACAAACTACGAGCAGTACTTC.